This T cell receptor beta chain comes out of a study of metastatic and nonmetastatic thyroid tumors. The CDR3 extends over 14 amino acids. The germline V gene encodes CDR1 SGHVS and CDR2 FQNEAQ. J gave up 7 bases and V 1 base, and 6 bases lay outside the gene matches. At least ten counts were recorded for this clone. TCRdb reanalyzed the PCR reads with MiXCR. The sample has about 36,000 clones; around 21% are singletons. No patient received treatment before thyroid surgery. The sequence came from a female donor with papillary thyroid cancer or a benign thyroid nodule (not recorded which). Some clones in this sample may be carry-over from other donors' samples. The genes are TRBV7-8 and TRBJ1-1; 7 bases map to TRBD1. The sample consisted of blood. CDR3 in DNA: TGTGCCAGCAGCTTAGGTCTCAGGGGGGGTGAAGCTTTCTTT. Translation: CASSLGLRGGEAFF.